The entry that follows covers one TCR beta chain sequence. Its antigen is unknown. This specimen belongs to a study of cytomegalovirus exposure and HLA in healthy donors. Study-level findings and limits: Rarity marked most TCR sequences, yet some public TCRs occurred in many donors.

Primers included in the PCR were 60 Vbeta and 13 Jbeta primers. Measured with immunoSEQ multiplex PCR; TCRdb has only the in-frame clones, and not every one. This sample has roughly 190,000 clones, with less than 85% found just once. Sequencing was carried out using PBMCs. This clonotype was sampled from a man aged 25-40 years in good health and CMV-seropositive.

In DNA form, the CDR3 reads TGTGCCAGCAGCTTTCCCGACGGGGACACCAATGAGCAGTTCTTC. Its protein product is CASSFPDGDTNEQFF. V gene TRBV7-3 combines with J gene TRBJ2-1; D might be TRBD1 (6 bases). CDR1 and CDR2 from the germline V gene are SGHTA and FQGTGA. V lost 3 bases and J 6 bases, leaving 15 bases between the germline ends. This CDR3 contains 15 residues.